This T cell receptor (beta chain) was documented in a study of Tregs in tolerant kidney transplant recipients. Study outcomes and limitations: Activated donor B cell expansion appeared to reveal the most relevant donor-specific TCRbeta repertoire.

The data were produced by immunoSEQ multiplex PCR, yet TCRdb's version contains in-frame clones alone and is incomplete. The sample has about 30,000 clones. This CDR3 region has 12 residues. CDR1 and CDR2 (germline): MNHEY, SVGEGT. V lost 2 bases and J lost 6; bases outside the gene matches: 0. On this clone itself: Antigen specificity is unknown. Sequencing ends 3 residues short of the CDR3 end; the germline J gene provides the rest.

Sequenced here: CD8+ T cells from blood, sampled before the transplant. This clonotype was sampled from a human donor who received a combined kidney and bone marrow transplant. The chain is built from TRBV6-2 or TRBV6-3 and TRBJ1-2, with TRBD1 identical over 7 bases. The CDR3 protein is CASSYGTDGYTF. The sequenced part of the CDR3 DNA is TGTGCCAGCAGTTACGGGACAGATGGC.